The entry that follows covers one TCR beta chain sequence. What it recognizes is unknown. Reverse transcription of all isolated RNA meant that expressed TCRB transcripts were sequenced. Generated by immunoSEQ multiplex PCR, the TCRdb table keeps only in-frame clones and is missing some. The repertoire holds about 40,000 clones, with 45% to 50% as singletons. This sample is part of a study of beta chain features in type 1 diabetes. Turning to the study itself: All samples yielded 107,917,701 examined sorted cells. The study, taken as a whole, reports: High-TCR-expressing cells could be over-represented by cDNA sequencing.

Sequencing was done on a sample of central memory CD4+ T cells from blood. This clonotype was sampled from a woman aged 18-29 years in good health.

The CDR3 loop is CAIRDGGGLYNEQFF. The CDR3 nucleotides read TGTGCCATCAGGGACGGTGGGGGACTTTACAATGAGCAGTTCTTC. The rearrangement links TRBV10-3 to TRBJ2-1, with TRBD2 as a possible D gene (6 bases). This CDR3 spans 15 amino acids. CDR1 and CDR2 from the germline V gene are ENHRY and SYGVKD. The V end lost 6 bases, the J end lost 4 bases, and 16 bases lay between the germline ends.